Following are 23 T cell receptor beta chains from one sample sequenced in a study of vaccination and CD4 T cells after COVID-19. MiXCR was run by TCRdb on the PCR reads, yielding one entry per CDR3 protein. The data contain about 33,000 distinct CDR3 sequences, around 39% of them singletons. Indicated time point: late sampling 161 to 241 days after vaccination in a few convalescent patients. This specimen consisted of CD4+ T cells from blood, obtained about 7 months after SARS-CoV-2 vaccination. The source of these receptors is a human donor who had recovered from COVID-19.

The V and J genes are TRBV7-9 and TRBJ2-2; 11 bases align to TRBD2. Germline V gene lookup returns CDR1 SEHNR and CDR2 FQNEAQ (reference sequence). The CDR3 runs 17 residues. V dropped 0 bases and J dropped 4; count of bases not matched to a gene: 4. Here the CDR3 reads CASSLASGRASTGELFF. In DNA, the CDR3 is TGTGCCAGCAGCTTAGCTAGCGGGAGGGCCTCCACCGGGGAGCTGTTTTTT.

The chain is built from TRBV7-8 and TRBJ2-1; 7 bases fit TRBD1. The germline V gene encodes CDR1 SGHVS and CDR2 FQNEAQ. V gave up 3 bases and J gave up 6 bases; unmatched junction bases: 14. The length of the CDR3 is 17 residues. CDR3 sequence (DNA): TGTGCCAGCAGCTTCTGGAAACCGGGACAGTTGGGCAATGAGCAGTTCTTC. It translates to CASSFWKPGQLGNEQFF.

This clonotype is deemed medium-sized. V is TRBV4-1 and J is TRBJ1-1, with D possibly matching TRBD1 (5 bases). CDR3 length equals 9 residues. V was clipped by 5 bases and J by 10 bases, with 5 bases between them. Germline CDR1 reads MGHRA; CDR2 reads YSYEKL. DNA for the CDR3: TGCGCCAGCAGCAGGGGAGCTTTCTTT. Protein sequence: CASSRGAFF.

This chain uses TRBV24-1 with TRBJ2-2; TRBD1 is a possible D gene (5 bases). Looked up from germline, CDR1 is KGHDR and CDR2 is SFDVKD. The CDR3 sequence is 16 residues long. Trimming stripped 9 bases from V and 1 base from J, with 17 bases between. In DNA, the CDR3 is TGTGCCACCGGGGCAGGGATTACAGGGAACACCGGGGAGCTGTTTTTT. Protein: CATGAGITGNTGELFF.

V and J are TRBV15 and TRBJ2-3, with 10 nucleotides matching TRBD2. Trimming took 2 bases from V and 5 from J; bases not matched to a gene: 7. The CDR3 loop spans 16 amino acids. Germline assignment: CDR1 LNHNV and CDR2 YYDKDF (reference sequence). The CDR3 here is CATSRNSGRAGDTQYF. The DNA of the CDR3 is TGTGCCACCAGCAGAAACAGCGGGAGGGCTGGAGATACGCAGTATTTT.

Comment on this clonotype: One end of the junction varies from germline; a read error may be responsible. The J gene is TRBJ2-3, the V gene TRBV20-1, with a possible D match to TRBD2 (6 bases). CDR1 is DFQATT and CDR2 is SNEGSKA in the germline V gene (reference sequence). CDR3 length: 13 amino acids. The CDR3 sequence: CSAFKAGTDAQYF. CDR3 DNA sequence: TGCAGTGCTTTCAAAGCGGGCACAGATGCGCAGTATTTT.

V is TRBV6-1 and J is TRBJ2-3; possible D gene TRBD2, 6 bases. The CDR3 runs 15 residues. Trimming stripped 3 bases from V and 0 bases from J, with 10 bases between. Germline CDR1 MNHNS, CDR2 SASEGT. The CDR3 region is CASSEDAGSTDTQYF. CDR3 nucleotides: TGTGCCAGCAGTGAGGATGCGGGAAGCACAGATACGCAGTATTTT.

This clonotype was seen a few times. The CDR3 region has the DNA TGTGCCAGCAGTGAATTGGGGAGAAATCAGCCCCAGCATTTT. Amino acids: CASSELGRNQPQHF. The V and J genes are TRBV2 and TRBJ1-5, with D hard to call. The CDR3 consists of 14 residues. The V gene's germline CDR1 is SNHLY and CDR2 FYNNEI. V lost 2 bases and J lost 4, with 9 bases in between.

The chain couples TRBV7-9 to TRBJ2-1; TRBD1 aligns across 7 bases. Unmatched junction bases numbered 5, after V lost 3 bases and J lost 15 bases. There are 11 residues in the CDR3. Germline CDR1 SEHNR, CDR2 FQNEAQ (reference sequence). The DNA of the CDR3 is TGTGCCAGCAGCTTGGGACAGTTGTGGTTCTTC. The encoded protein is CASSLGQLWFF.

The J gene is TRBJ1-5, the V gene TRBV24-1; 8 bases are a match to TRBD1. Germline loops: CDR1 KGHDR, CDR2 SFDVKD. The CDR3 is made up of 15 amino acids. Trimming removed 4 bases from V and 5 bases from J; junction bases left unmatched: 6. CDR3 sequence reads: CATSDHRGEHQPQHF. The CDR3 nucleotides are TGTGCCACCAGTGACCACAGGGGGGAGCATCAGCCCCAGCATTTT.

This clonotype was picked up a small number of times. CDR3 loop: CASIRTGGSTEAFF. CDR3 DNA sequence: TGTGCCAGTATAAGGACAGGGGGCAGCACTGAAGCTTTCTTT. The gene calls are TRBV19 and TRBJ1-1, with 11 bases identical to TRBD1. Germline trimming cut 7 bases from V and 4 bases from J; bases unmatched to any gene: 5. CDR3 length equals 14 residues. The germline V gene has CDR1 LNHDA and CDR2 SQIVND (reference sequence).

V gene TRBV5-4 combines with J gene TRBJ2-7; 10 bases match TRBD2. V was clipped by 3 bases and J by 5 bases; unmatched bases: 8. CDR3 length equals 15 residues. CDR1 is SGHNT and CDR2 is YYREEE in the germline V gene (reference sequence). CDR3 residues: CASSSAPGTSDEQYF. The CDR3 DNA is TGTGCCAGCAGCTCTGCCCCCGGGACTAGCGACGAGCAGTACTTC.

With respect to this clonotype: At one end, the junction sequence differs from germline, possibly due to a read error. The chain couples TRBV5-4 to TRBJ1-2; possibly TRBD1 for D (6 bases). This CDR3 has 14 amino acids. Germline loops: CDR1 SGHNT, CDR2 YYREEE (reference sequence). The CDR3 DNA reads TGTGCCAGCAGCTTGGCAGGACAGCCCTATAGCTACACCTTC. Translated, it gives CASSLAGQPYSYTF.

The chain couples TRBV18 to TRBJ2-6; D ambiguous. The germline V and J ends were trimmed by 6 bases and 0 bases, with 15 bases remaining between them. The CDR3 extends over 17 amino acids. Germline V gene sequence: CDR1 KGHSH, CDR2 LQKENI. The CDR3 region has the DNA TGTGCCAGCTCCTTGAATAGGGTCAACTCTGGGGCCAACGTCCTGACTTTC. This sequence encodes CASSLNRVNSGANVLTF.

This clonotype was recorded a few times. The chain has TRBV6-1 and TRBJ2-1, with TRBD2 identical over 7 bases. With 6 bases clipped from V and 2 bases from J, the junction kept 4 bases outside the gene matches. The CDR3 is made up of 14 amino acids. The germline gives CDR1 MNHNS, CDR2 SASEGT. Here the CDR3 DNA reads TGTGCCAGCAGGGGCGGGAGTGCCTACAATGAGCAGTTCTTC. Translating gives CASRGGSAYNEQFF.

V usage is TRBV7-2 and J usage is TRBJ2-2; no reliable D call. Trimming shortened V by 5 bases and J by 6 bases, and 13 bases separated the two germline ends. Germline V gives CDR1 SGHTA, CDR2 FQGNSA. CDR3 length equals 14 residues. The CDR3 bases are TGTGCCAGCAGCCCTCGGGTCAACCCCGGGGAGCTGTTTTTT. Encoded protein: CASSPRVNPGELFF.

The chain joins TRBV6-1 to TRBJ2-2; 9 positions match TRBD2. CDR1 and CDR2 (germline): MNHNS, SASEGT. The junction had 18 bases not matched to a gene; V was cut back by 7 bases and J by 6 bases. CDR3 length: 18 residues. CDR3 residues: CASMSSPPSSGGSGELFF. The CDR3 nucleotides read TGTGCCAGCATGTCGTCACCCCCATCGAGCGGGGGGTCCGGGGAGCTGTTTTTT.

This clonotype has only a few counts. The chain couples TRBV28 to TRBJ2-1; D is unclear. The CDR3 runs 15 residues. V was trimmed by 2 bases and J by 0 bases, leaving 8 bases between them. CDR1 is MDHEN and CDR2 is SYDVKM in the germline V gene. The CDR3 bases are TGTGCCAGCAGTTTAGGGGAAAGCTCCTACAATGAGCAGTTCTTC. It codes for CASSLGESSYNEQFF.

The V call is TRBV2, the J call TRBJ2-7; 10 positions agree with TRBD1. Per the germline V gene, CDR1 is SNHLY and CDR2 is FYNNEI. The CDR3 is 16 residues long. Trimming took 6 bases from V and 2 from J; bases not matched to a gene: 10. The CDR3 spells CASRDPGQGPPYEQYF. CDR3 bases: TGTGCCAGCAGGGATCCGGGACAGGGGCCCCCCTACGAGCAGTACTTC.

The V gene is TRBV21-1, the J gene TRBJ2-1; the table names TRBD2, a call not compared with the DNA. TRBV21-1 is listed as a pseudogene. This CDR3 spans 14 amino acids. The CDR3 protein is CARLSGSGYNEQFF. The CDR3 DNA is TGTGCCAGATTAAGCGGGAGTGGCTACAATGAGCAGTTCTTC.

The chain couples TRBV28 to TRBJ2-1; 8 bases align to TRBD1. The CDR3 runs 18 residues. CDR1 is MDHEN and CDR2 is SYDVKM in the germline V gene. V shed 4 bases, J shed 4 bases, and the junction held 15 bases outside the gene matches. CDR3 nucleotides: TGTGCCAGCAGTTCCGGACAGGGACGGAAAGTGAGATACAATGAGCAGTTCTTC. Translated: CASSSGQGRKVRYNEQFF.

This clonotype was observed a handful of times. The gene calls are TRBV20-1 and TRBJ1-1; no reliable D call. The V end lost 1 base, the J end lost 0 bases, and 6 bases lay between the germline ends. Germline CDR1 reads DFQATT; CDR2 reads SNEGSKA (reference sequence). The length of the CDR3 is 13 residues. As DNA, the CDR3 is TGCAGTGCTAGAGGTGACGTGAACACTGAAGCTTTCTTT. It yields the protein CSARGDVNTEAFF.

This clonotype was recorded only once. The J gene is TRBJ2-1, the V gene TRBV28; the match to TRBD2 covers 10 bases. Unmatched junction bases numbered 6, after V lost 6 bases and J lost 4 bases. Germline V gene sequence: CDR1 MDHEN, CDR2 SYDVKM. This CDR3 has 15 amino acids. CDR3 sequence: CASSPLAGVYNEQFF. Here the CDR3 DNA reads TGTGCCAGCAGCCCTCTAGCGGGAGTGTACAATGAGCAGTTCTTC.